Sequencing of this T cell receptor beta chain was carried out in a study of cytomegalovirus exposure and HLA in healthy donors. On the study more broadly: Previous work identified roughly 110 million unique TCR beta sequences from around 200 million T cells.

Amplification used 60 Vbeta primers and 13 Jbeta primers. Method: immunoSEQ multiplex PCR; TCRdb's copy keeps in-frame clones and lacks some. This sample has around 190,000 clones; around 73% occur once, and the top ten carry just under 3%. General study results and limits: Within an earlier analysis, most TCR beta V segments proved productive either about 87% or about 30% of the time. A later examination showed that TCR association rates differed by HLA locus, with DRB1 most and HLA-C fewest.

A note on this clone: Its specificity is not known.

The sample was PBMCs. The sequence came from a woman in her twenties or thirties in good health and CMV-seronegative.

The CDR3 DNA is TGTGCCAGCAGCTTGGGAAGGGGGAAGATCGAAGCTTTCTTT. Residues: CASSLGRGKIEAFF. The chain couples TRBV7-9 to TRBJ1-1; the D gene is possibly TRBD1 (6 bases). Germline CDR1 is SEHNR and CDR2 is FQNEAQ (reference sequence). Deletions cut 3 bases from V and 8 bases from J, with 16 bases between. The CDR3 is made up of 14 amino acids.